A single sample is the source of the 23 T cell receptor beta chains below, sequenced in a study of T cells after yellow fever vaccination. Using its own MiXCR run on the 5' RACE reads, TCRdb lists one record per CDR3 protein. The sample carries around 300,000 distinct CDR3 sequences, 10% to 15% recorded once. Specimen: CD4+ T cells sorted from PBMCs, collected 45 days after the yellow fever booster vaccination. The origin of the receptors is a young man who received the YFV17D yellow fever vaccine.

This clonotype was counted between two and nine times. The rearrangement uses TRBV5-1 and TRBJ2-3; possible D gene TRBD1, 5 bases. The CDR3 sequence is 14 residues long. V was trimmed by 0 bases and J by 3 bases, leaving 8 bases between them. Germline V gene data show CDR1 as SGHRS and CDR2 as YFSETQ. The CDR3 sequence: CASSLVRVTDTQYF. The DNA for the CDR3 is TGCGCCAGCAGCTTGGTCAGGGTAACAGATACGCAGTATTTT.

The chain couples TRBV5-1 to TRBJ2-3; 11 nucleotides agree with TRBD1. Trimming cost V 4 bases and J 5 bases; bases outside gene matches: 6. Germline values: CDR1 SGHRS, CDR2 YFSETQ. The CDR3 loop spans 15 amino acids. The CDR3 nucleotides are TGCGCCAGCAGCATAGGACAGGGGGCCGGAGATACGCAGTATTTT. This translates into CASSIGQGAGDTQYF.

The chain uses TRBV15 and TRBJ2-3; a possible D gene is TRBD1 (5 bases). V was trimmed by 1 base and J by 6 bases, leaving 11 bases between them. The CDR3 has 14 residues. Germline CDR1 and CDR2: LNHNV and YYDKDF (reference sequence). The CDR3 DNA reads as TGTGCCACCAGCAGAGGGGGCATTCTGGATACGCAGTATTTT. Translation gives CATSRGGILDTQYF.

CDR3 region: CASSLEFRPRPGANYYGYTF. The CDR3 region has the DNA TGCGCCAGCAGCTTGGAGTTCCGACCGAGACCCGGGGCTAATTACTATGGCTACACCTTC. The chain joins TRBV5-1 to TRBJ1-2; D may be TRBD1 (5 bases). Germline CDR1 SGHRS, CDR2 YFSETQ. There are 20 residues in the CDR3. V lost 0 bases to trimming and J lost 3 bases, with 27 bases between them. Variable domain in full (rest from reference TRBV5-1 and TRBJ1-2): KAGVTQTPRYLIKTRGQQVTLSCSPISGHRSVSWYQQTPGQGLQFLFEYFSETQRNKGNFPGRFSGRQFSNSRSEMNVSTLELGDSALYLCASSLEFRPRPGANYYGYTFGSGTRLTVV.

This clonotype was counted a few times. The rearrangement uses TRBV5-6 and TRBJ2-7, with D hard to call. There are 12 residues in the CDR3. Trimming shortened V by 2 bases and J by 6 bases, and 9 bases separated the two germline ends. CDR1 is SGHDT and CDR2 is YYEEEE in the germline V gene. CDR3 amino acids: CASSLARTEQYF. The CDR3 region has the DNA TGTGCCAGCAGCTTAGCAAGGACCGAGCAGTACTTC.

This chain joins TRBV25-1 and TRBJ2-3; a weak D match, TRBD2 (5 bases). The germline gives CDR1 MGHDK, CDR2 SYGVNS. V was pared by 7 bases and J by 15 bases, with 20 bases between. The CDR3 is made up of 12 amino acids. CDR3 DNA sequence: TGTGCCAGCAACGCGTTGGGAGCGTATATTTATTTT. It codes for CASNALGAYIYF.

V is TRBV7-9 and J is TRBJ2-5; 7 nucleotides align to TRBD1. The junction had 11 bases not matched to a gene; V was cut back by 5 bases and J by 5 bases. Germline CDR1 and CDR2: SEHNR and FQNEAQ (reference sequence). CDR3 length equals 15 residues. The CDR3 here is CASSNRQGGGETQYF. The CDR3 nucleotides read TGTGCCAGCAGCAACCGACAGGGTGGTGGTGAGACCCAGTACTTC.

This clonotype was observed a handful of times. The rearrangement joins TRBV4-3 to TRBJ2-1; TRBD2 might be the D (5 bases). Germline V gene sequence: CDR1 LGHNA, CDR2 YSLEER. The CDR3 has 18 amino acids. The ends were cut back, 0 bases at V and 0 bases at J, with 15 bases in the middle. The CDR3 DNA sequence: TGCGCCAGCAGCCAAGATTTCAGCGGAGTTAGCTCCTACAATGAGCAGTTCTTC. Translation: CASSQDFSGVSSYNEQFF.

This clonotype was counted at least ten times. V and J are TRBV6-5 and TRBJ2-7; 7 positions match TRBD2. With 3 bases clipped from V and 5 bases from J, the junction kept 10 bases outside the gene matches. Germline V gene data show CDR1 as MNHEY and CDR2 as SVGAGI. The CDR3 covers 15 residues. The CDR3 DNA sequence: TGTGCCAGCAGTTATCTGGCGGGAGAGCCCCACGAGCAGTACTTC. Translation: CASSYLAGEPHEQYF.

V and J are TRBV29-1 and TRBJ1-5, with 9 bases fitting TRBD1. CDR3 length: 14 residues. CDR1 is SQVTM and CDR2 is ANQGSEA in the germline V gene. The trim removed 6 bases at V and 3 bases at J, leaving 6 bases unmatched. As DNA, the CDR3 is TGCAGCGTGGGGGGGACAGGGACCAATCAGCCCCAGCATTTT. This sequence encodes CSVGGTGTNQPQHF.

In this sample, this clonotype turned up a few times. This sequence joins TRBV7-9 and TRBJ2-5, with unresolved D. V shed 0 bases and J shed 4 bases, with 9 bases lying between them. The V gene's germline CDR1 is SEHNR and CDR2 FQNEAQ (reference sequence). The CDR3 has 14 amino acids. The CDR3 loop is CASSLAWEGETQYF. CDR3 DNA: TGTGCCAGCAGCTTAGCGTGGGAAGGAGAGACCCAGTACTTC.

This clonotype came up a few times. This chain connects TRBV5-5 to TRBJ2-1; 10 nucleotides match TRBD2. Trimming removed 0 bases from V and 8 bases from J; junction bases left unmatched: 5. The germline CDR1 and CDR2 sequences are SGHKS and YYEKEE (reference sequence). There are 15 residues in the CDR3. In DNA, the CDR3 is TGTGCCAGCAGCTTGGCGGGGACTAGCGTGGATGAGCAGTTCTTC. It is translated as CASSLAGTSVDEQFF.

This CDR3 is CASSLKGPQETQYF. Here the CDR3 DNA reads TGTGCCAGCAGCTTAAAGGGTCCACAAGAGACCCAGTACTTC. The chain uses TRBV7-2 and TRBJ2-5; D is unresolved. V lost 2 bases and J lost 2, with 9 bases in between. The germline gives CDR1 SGHTA, CDR2 FQGNSA. The CDR3 has 14 residues.

This clonotype was seen a handful of times. This rearrangement joins TRBV27 to TRBJ2-3; D is perhaps TRBD1 or TRBD2 (5 bases each). Between the trimmed V and J ends, which lost 2 bases and 0 bases, there was a span of 6 bases. This CDR3 is 14 amino acids long. Germline CDR1 MNHEY, CDR2 SMNVEV (reference sequence). CDR3 loop: CASSLRDSTDTQYF. The DNA for the CDR3 is TGTGCCAGCAGTTTACGGGACAGCACAGATACGCAGTATTTT.

A few counts support this clonotype. This rearrangement joins TRBV24-1 to TRBJ2-1; TRBD1 matches 12 bases. The CDR3 spans 16 residues. Losses at the gene ends were 3 bases for V and 7 bases for J; bases not matched to a gene: 6. The germline CDR1 and CDR2 sequences are KGHDR and SFDVKD. CDR3 DNA sequence: TGTGCCACCAGTGATCCGGGACAGGGGGCGCGTAATGAGCAGTTCTTC. Translated: CATSDPGQGARNEQFF.

This clonotype has more than one count but fewer than ten. This chain links TRBV20-1 with TRBJ2-2, with TRBD1 matching over 8 bases. Trimming at V came to 1 base and at J to 3 bases, leaving 10 bases not matched to a gene. The CDR3 is 17 residues long. Germline V CDR1 and CDR2: DFQATT, SNEGSKA (reference sequence). The CDR3 spells CSARGPKDRADTGELFF. CDR3 DNA sequence: TGCAGTGCTAGAGGTCCGAAGGACAGGGCGGACACCGGGGAGCTGTTTTTT.

There are a few counts of this clonotype. The chain joins TRBV15 to TRBJ2-3; D is perhaps TRBD1 or TRBD2 (6 bases each). The CDR3 has 13 residues. Trimming left V 0 bases short and J 13 bases short, with 14 bases between. Germline V CDR1 and CDR2: LNHNV, YYDKDF (reference sequence). Here the CDR3 reads CATSRDGERGEYF. DNA for the CDR3: TGTGCCACCAGCAGAGATGGTGAAAGGGGGGAGTATTTT.

This clonotype was detected ten times or more. V gene TRBV12-5 combines with J gene TRBJ1-1; no firm D call. The V gene lost 4 bases and the J gene lost 11 bases, with 5 bases spanning the gap. The V gene's germline CDR1 is LGHNT and CDR2 FRNRAP. The CDR3 is 9 residues long. CDR3 amino acids: CASGSPAFF. In DNA form, the CDR3 reads TGTGCTAGTGGTTCCCCCGCTTTCTTT.

This clonotype was seen just once. The chain recombines TRBV21-1 with TRBJ2-7; the table assigns TRBD2, which was not confirmed against the DNA. TRBV21-1 is labeled a pseudogene. There are 12 residues in the CDR3. CDR3: CASSQLAAEQYF. The CDR3 nucleotides are TGTGCCAGCAGCCAGTTAGCGGCAGAGCAGTACTTC.

The gene calls are TRBV5-1 and TRBJ2-2, with a weak D call TRBD1 (5 bases). CDR3 length: 15 residues. V lost 0 bases and J lost 4, with 10 bases in between. Germline loops: CDR1 SGHRS, CDR2 YFSETQ. CDR3 nucleotides: TGCGCCAGCAGCTTGGGGACATTAAGCACCGGGGAGCTGTTTTTT. It specifies CASSLGTLSTGELFF.

The chain has TRBV24-1 and TRBJ2-1, with 9 bases lining up with TRBD1. This CDR3 has 17 amino acids. The germline CDR1 and CDR2 sequences are KGHDR and SFDVKD. Trimming cost V 3 bases and J 1 base; bases outside gene matches: 6. The DNA for the CDR3 is TGTGCCACCAGTGATACCCCGGGACAGGGTTCCTACAATGAGCAGTTCTTC. It encodes CATSDTPGQGSYNEQFF.

V usage is TRBV20-1 and J usage is TRBJ1-5, with TRBD1 as a possible D gene (6 bases). Trimming pared 3 bases from V and 0 bases from J, leaving 12 bases between. The CDR3 extends over 15 amino acids. Per germline, CDR1 DFQATT and CDR2 SNEGSKA (reference sequence). Written as DNA, the CDR3 is TGCAGTGCTAGCCAGGACAGCTATAGCAATCAGCCCCAGCATTTT. It codes for CSASQDSYSNQPQHF.

In this sample, this clonotype turned up a few times. The chain couples TRBV6-1 to TRBJ2-7, with 13 bases aligning to TRBD2. The junction had 15 bases not matched to a gene; V was cut back by 8 bases and J by 5 bases. Germline V CDR1 and CDR2: MNHNS, SASEGT. The CDR3 is 17 residues long. CDR3 sequence reads: CASSRAGLAGDAHEQYF. In nucleotides, the CDR3 is TGTGCCAGCTCTCGCGCCGGACTAGCGGGAGATGCCCACGAGCAGTACTTC.